This TCR beta chain was sequenced during a study of control samples from healthy donors and cancer patients. Method: immunoSEQ multiplex PCR; TCRdb's copy keeps in-frame clones and lacks some. The sample has about 44,000 clones, around 87% seen once. Per germline, CDR1 ENHRY and CDR2 SYGVKD. The CDR3 length is 16 residues. V lost 7 bases and J lost 3; bases outside the gene matches: 11. J is TRBJ2-1 and V is TRBV10-3, with TRBD2 matching over 8 bases. Input material: PBMCs. This receptor was identified in a woman between 55 and 75 years old with lung cancer. CDR3 nucleotides: TGTGCCATCAAATTCTCGGCGGGAGGAAGCTACAATGAGCAGTTCTTC. This gives the protein CAIKFSAGGSYNEQFF.